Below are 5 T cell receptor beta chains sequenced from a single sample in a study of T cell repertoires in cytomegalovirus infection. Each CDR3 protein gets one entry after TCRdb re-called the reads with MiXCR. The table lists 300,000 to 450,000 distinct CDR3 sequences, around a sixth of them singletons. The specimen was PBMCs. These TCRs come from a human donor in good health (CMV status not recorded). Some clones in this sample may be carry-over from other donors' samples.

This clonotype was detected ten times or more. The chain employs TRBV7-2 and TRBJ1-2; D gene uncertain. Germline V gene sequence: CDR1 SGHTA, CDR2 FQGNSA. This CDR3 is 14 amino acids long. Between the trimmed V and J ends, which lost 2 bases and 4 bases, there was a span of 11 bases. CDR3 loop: CASSLYSSSYGYTF. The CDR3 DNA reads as TGTGCCAGCAGCTTATACAGTTCCTCCTATGGCTACACCTTC.

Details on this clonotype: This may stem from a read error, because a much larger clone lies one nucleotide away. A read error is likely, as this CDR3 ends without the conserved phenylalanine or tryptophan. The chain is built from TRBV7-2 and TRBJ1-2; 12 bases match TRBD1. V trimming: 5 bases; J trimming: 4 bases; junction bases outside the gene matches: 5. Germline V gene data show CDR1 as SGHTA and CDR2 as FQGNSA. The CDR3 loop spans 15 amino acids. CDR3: CASSPGQGAGYGYTL. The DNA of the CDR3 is TGTGCCAGCAGCCCGGGACAGGGGGCGGGCTATGGCTACACCTTA.

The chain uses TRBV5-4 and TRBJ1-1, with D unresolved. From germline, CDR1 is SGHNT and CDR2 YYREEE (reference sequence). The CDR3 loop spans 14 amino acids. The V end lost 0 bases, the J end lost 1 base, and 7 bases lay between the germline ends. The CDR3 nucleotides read TGTGCCAGCAGCTTGGCGACGGAGAACACTGAAGCTTTCTTT. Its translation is CASSLATENTEAFF.

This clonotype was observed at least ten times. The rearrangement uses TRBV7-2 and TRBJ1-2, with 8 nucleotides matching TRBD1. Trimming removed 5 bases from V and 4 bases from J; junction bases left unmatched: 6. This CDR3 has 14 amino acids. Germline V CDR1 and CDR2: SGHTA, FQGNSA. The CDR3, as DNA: TGTGCCAGCAGCGCAGGGGGCGGGGGCTATGGCTACACCTTC. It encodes CASSAGGGGYGYTF.

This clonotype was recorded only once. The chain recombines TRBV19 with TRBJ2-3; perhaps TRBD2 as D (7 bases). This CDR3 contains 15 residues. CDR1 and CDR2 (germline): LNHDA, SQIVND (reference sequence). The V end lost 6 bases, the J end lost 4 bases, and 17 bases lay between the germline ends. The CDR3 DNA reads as TGTGCCAGTAGAAGGGGGGGACCACCCCCAGATACGCAGTATTTT. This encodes CASRRGGPPPDTQYF.